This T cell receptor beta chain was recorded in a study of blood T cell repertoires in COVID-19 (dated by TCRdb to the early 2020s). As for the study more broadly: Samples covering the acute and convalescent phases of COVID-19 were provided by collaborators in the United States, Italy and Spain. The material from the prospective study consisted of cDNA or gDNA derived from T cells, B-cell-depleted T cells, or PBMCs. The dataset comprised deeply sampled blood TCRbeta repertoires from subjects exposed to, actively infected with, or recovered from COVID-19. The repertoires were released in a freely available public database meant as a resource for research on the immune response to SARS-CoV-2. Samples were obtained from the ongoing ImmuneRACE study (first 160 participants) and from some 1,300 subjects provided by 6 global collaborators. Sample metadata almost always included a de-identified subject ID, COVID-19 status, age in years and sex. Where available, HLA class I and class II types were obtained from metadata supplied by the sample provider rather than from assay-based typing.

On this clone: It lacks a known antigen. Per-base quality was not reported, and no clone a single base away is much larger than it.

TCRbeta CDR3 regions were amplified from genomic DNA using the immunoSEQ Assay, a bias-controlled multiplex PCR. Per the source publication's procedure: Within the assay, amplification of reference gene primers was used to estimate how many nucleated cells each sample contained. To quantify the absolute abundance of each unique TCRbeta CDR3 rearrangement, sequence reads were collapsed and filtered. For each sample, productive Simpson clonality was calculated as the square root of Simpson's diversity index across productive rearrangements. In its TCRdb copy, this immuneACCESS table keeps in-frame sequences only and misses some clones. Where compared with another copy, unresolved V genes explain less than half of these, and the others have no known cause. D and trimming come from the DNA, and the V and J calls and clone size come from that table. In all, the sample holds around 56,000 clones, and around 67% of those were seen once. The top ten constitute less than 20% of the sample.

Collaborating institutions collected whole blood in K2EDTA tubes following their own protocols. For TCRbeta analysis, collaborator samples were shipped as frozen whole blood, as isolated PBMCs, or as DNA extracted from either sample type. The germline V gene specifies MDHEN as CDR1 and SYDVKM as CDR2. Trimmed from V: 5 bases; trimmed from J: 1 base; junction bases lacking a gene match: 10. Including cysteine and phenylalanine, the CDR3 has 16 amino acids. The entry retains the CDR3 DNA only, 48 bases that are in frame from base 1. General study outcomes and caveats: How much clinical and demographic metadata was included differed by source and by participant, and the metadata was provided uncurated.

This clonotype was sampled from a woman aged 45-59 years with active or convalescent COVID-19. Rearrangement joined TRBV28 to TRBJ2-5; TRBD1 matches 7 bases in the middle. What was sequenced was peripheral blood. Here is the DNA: TGTGCCAGCAGTGAAGCAGGGGGTGATGCCCAAGAGACCCAGTACTTC. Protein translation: CASSEAGGDAQETQYF.